These 23 T cell receptor beta chains came from one sample sequenced in a study of prognosis after radiotherapy for stage I lung cancer. Amplicons of TCR beta CDR3 were generated from genomic DNA by two-round multiplex PCR. Gene-specific primers for each TRBV and TRBJ gene drove first-round PCR. MiXCR, run by TCRdb on the multiplex PCR reads, gives a single entry per CDR3 protein. The sample holds about 26,000 distinct CDR3 sequences, around 30% seen once. This specimen consisted of PBMCs, obtained before or after stereotactic body radiation therapy (not recorded which). The receptors here all came from a donor over 45 with non-small cell lung cancer.

Concerning this clonotype: A far larger clone differs by one base, so this is likely a read error. V gene TRBV6-9 combines with J gene TRBJ2-2, with D tentatively TRBD2 (5 bases). The CDR3 consists of 15 residues. CDR1 is MNHGY, CDR2 SVAAGI, per germline. The CDR3 reads CASSYEGSSTGDLFF. As DNA, the CDR3 is TGTGCCAGCAGTTACGAAGGGAGTAGCACCGGGGATCTGTTTTTT.

In its sample, this clonotype was seen many times. The gene calls are TRBV2 and TRBJ2-1; 11 bases fit TRBD2. The V segment lost 2 bases and the J segment 4 bases; nucleotides outside the gene matches: 7. CDR3 length: 17 residues. The V gene's germline CDR1 is SNHLY and CDR2 FYNNEI. CDR3 loop: CASSEKAGLAEYNEQFF. CDR3 sequence (DNA): TGTGCCAGCAGTGAAAAGGCGGGACTAGCGGAATACAATGAGCAGTTCTTC.

In this sample, this clonotype turned up many times. The rearrangement joins TRBV30 to TRBJ2-3, with 8 bases that match TRBD2. The CDR3 extends over 17 amino acids. CDR1 is GTSNPN and CDR2 is SVGIG in the germline V gene (reference sequence). J was trimmed by 0 bases and V by 3 bases; bases with no gene match: 11. CDR3 region: CAWSVNKLAVSTDTQYF. The CDR3 bases are TGTGCCTGGAGCGTGAATAAACTAGCGGTTAGCACAGATACGCAGTATTTT. The variable domain in full, completed from reference TRBV30 and TRBJ2-3, reads SQTIHQWPATLVQPVGSPLSLECTVEGTSNPNLYWYRQAAGRGLQLLFYSVGIGQISSEVPQNLSASRPQDRQFILSSKKLLLSDSGFYLCAWSVNKLAVSTDTQYFGPGTRLTVL.

The chain is built from TRBV7-9 and TRBJ1-2, with no clear D. The ends were cut back, 5 bases at V and 2 bases at J, with 9 bases in the middle. CDR1 and CDR2 from the germline V gene are SEHNR and FQNEAQ (reference sequence). The CDR3 has 13 residues. CDR3 sequence reads: CASSPSGNYGYTF. As DNA, the CDR3 is TGTGCCAGCAGCCCCAGTGGGAACTATGGCTACACCTTC.

Details on this clonotype: A much larger clone is a single base away; this may be a read error. The V call is TRBV30, the J call TRBJ2-5, with D uncertain. Germline-derived CDR1 and CDR2 are GTSNPN and SVGIG (reference sequence). CDR3 length equals 11 residues. The V gene lost 2 bases and the J gene lost 5 bases, with 6 bases spanning the gap. CDR3 protein: CAWSLLETQYF. The CDR3 DNA follows: TGTGCCTGGAGTTTACTCGAGACCCAGTACTTC.

At least ten counts were recorded for this clonotype. Here the CDR3 DNA reads TGTGCCAGCATCCTAGACAGGTCCAATCGGTACGAGCAGTACTTC. Its translation: CASILDRSNRYEQYF. The chain links TRBV6-1 to TRBJ2-7; D might be TRBD1 (6 bases). Per the germline V gene, CDR1 is MNHNS and CDR2 is SASEGT. The ends were cut back, 7 bases at V and 4 bases at J, with 20 bases in the middle. This CDR3 contains 15 residues.

This clonotype is medium-sized within its sample. The V call is TRBV5-1, the J call TRBJ1-2, with 11 bases that match TRBD1. The V and J ends lost 5 bases and 5 bases, in that order; junction bases with no gene match: 8. Germline V CDR1 and CDR2: SGHRS, YFSETQ. This CDR3 is built from 15 residues. This chain's CDR3 is CASSSQGDRGYGYTF. CDR3 bases: TGCGCCAGCAGTTCCCAAGGGGACAGGGGGTATGGCTACACCTTC.

A remark on this clonotype: A much larger clonotype is one base distant, so this may be a read error. The rearrangement links TRBV6-9 to TRBJ2-5; a weak D match, TRBD1 (7 bases). V lost 3 bases to trimming and J lost 8 bases, with 16 bases between them. The CDR3 totals 14 residues. Germline assignment: CDR1 MNHGY and CDR2 SVAAGI. The DNA of the CDR3 is TGTGCCAGCAGTTACTCAGGGGGGTGGGATACCCAGTACTTC. It specifies CASSYSGGWDTQYF.

This clonotype occurred many times. The chain carries TRBV11-2 and TRBJ2-2; 13 bases match TRBD2. The germline CDR1 and CDR2 sequences are SGHAT and FQNNGV. Trimming removed 2 bases from V and 6 bases from J; junction bases left unmatched: 9. CDR3 length equals 18 residues. The CDR3 spells CASSLKELAGGLAGELFF. The CDR3 DNA is TGTGCCAGCAGCTTAAAGGAACTAGCGGGGGGGTTGGCCGGGGAGCTGTTTTTT.

This clonotype was counted ten times or more. The V gene is TRBV5-4, the J gene TRBJ2-7, with 8 bases lining up with TRBD2. Trimming cost V 5 bases and J 6 bases; bases outside gene matches: 7. Germline V gives CDR1 SGHNT, CDR2 YYREEE (reference sequence). The CDR3 is made up of 13 amino acids. The CDR3 coding sequence is TGTGCCAGCAGATACCGGACTAGCTCCGAGCAGTACTTC. It codes for CASRYRTSSEQYF.

This clonotype has a count of ten or more. This chain links TRBV30 with TRBJ2-1; no reliable D call. CDR1 and CDR2 from the germline V gene are GTSNPN and SVGIG (reference sequence). V lost 3 bases and J lost 8, with 14 bases in between. CDR3 length: 13 residues. The CDR3 loop reads CAWSVQEFDEQFF. Written as DNA, the CDR3 is TGTGCCTGGAGCGTCCAAGAATTCGATGAGCAGTTCTTC. The entire variable domain, with the rest obtained from reference TRBV30 and TRBJ2-1, is as follows: SQTIHQWPATLVQPVGSPLSLECTVEGTSNPNLYWYRQAAGRGLQLLFYSVGIGQISSEVPQNLSASRPQDRQFILSSKKLLLSDSGFYLCAWSVQEFDEQFFGPGTRLTVL.

A few counts support this clonotype. Being one base from a much bigger clone, this may be a read error. This chain connects TRBV15 to TRBJ2-3; TRBD2 might be the D (6 bases). The germline gives CDR1 LNHNV, CDR2 YYDKDF (reference sequence). Trimming stripped 3 bases from V and 6 bases from J, with 22 bases between. CDR3 size: 17 residues. The CDR3 coding sequence is TGTGCCACCAGCAGCAATGGCGGGGCCGGTCCAGCCGATACGCAGTATTTT. It yields the protein CATSSNGGAGPADTQYF.

This clonotype was observed many times. V usage is TRBV10-3 and J usage is TRBJ2-2; D unclear. The length of the CDR3 is 13 residues. Germline V CDR1 and CDR2: ENHRY, SYGVKD. V lost 4 bases, J lost 6 bases, and 9 bases lay in between. The CDR3 nucleotides are TGTGCCATCAGTGGAAGTAACTCCGGGGAGCTGTTTTTT. Translating it yields CAISGSNSGELFF.

This clonotype came up many times. This chain connects TRBV5-1 to TRBJ1-6, with 8 bases matching TRBD1. With 4 bases clipped from V and 9 bases from J, the junction kept 6 bases outside the gene matches. The germline gives CDR1 SGHRS, CDR2 YFSETQ. The CDR3 spans 14 residues. The CDR3 DNA reads TGCGCCAGCAGCCGGACAGGGTTACCTTCACCCCTCCACTTT. Translating gives CASSRTGLPSPLHF.

CDR3 region: CASQRGGGTEAFF. The CDR3 DNA sequence: TGTGCCAGCCAACGGGGGGGAGGGACTGAAGCTTTCTTT. The genes are TRBV4-2 and TRBJ1-1; TRBD1 might be the D (5 bases). Germline CDR1 reads LGHNA; CDR2 reads YNFKEQ. CDR3 size: 13 residues. Trimming removed 8 bases from V and 5 bases from J, with 15 bases in between.

In its sample, this clonotype was seen a few times. The chain links TRBV5-6 to TRBJ1-4; D is possibly TRBD1 (6 bases). The CDR3 extends over 16 amino acids. From germline, CDR1 is SGHDT and CDR2 YYEEEE. Trimming cost V 0 bases and J 4 bases, with 13 bases left between them. The CDR3, as DNA: TGTGCCAGCAGCTTGGGGGGGGCCAGACTTAATGAAAAACTGTTTTTT. Translation: CASSLGGARLNEKLFF.

The sample holds one count of this clonotype. A far larger clone is only one base removed, so a read error is likely. The V and J genes are TRBV12-3 or TRBV12-4 and TRBJ2-5; perhaps D is TRBD1 or TRBD2 (5 bases each). The DNA end is more similar to TRBJ2-1, so the J call may be wrong. CDR3 length: 14 amino acids. The CDR3: CASSLIGAFNEQFF. CDR3 coding DNA: TGTGCCAGCAGTTTAATCGGGGCCTTTAATGAGCAGTTCTTC.

The sample holds many counts of this clonotype. CDR3 loop: CASKRDSNQPQHF. CDR3 in DNA: TGTGCCAGCAAGCGGGATAGCAATCAGCCCCAGCATTTT. The chain joins TRBV2 to TRBJ1-5; D ambiguous. Germline lookup yields CDR1 SNHLY and CDR2 FYNNEI. V lost 7 bases to trimming and J lost 0 bases, with 7 bases between them. The CDR3 consists of 13 residues. The full variable domain, its missing parts supplied by reference TRBV2 and TRBJ1-5, is EPEVTQTPSHQVTQMGQEVILRCVPISNHLYFYWYRQILGQKVEFLVSFYNNEISEKSEIFDDQFSVERPDGSNFTLKIRSTKLEDSAMYFCASKRDSNQPQHFGDGTRLSIL.

Note on this clonotype: With a much larger clone just one base away, this may be a read error. The V and J genes are TRBV29-1 and TRBJ2-5; 13 nucleotides match TRBD2. This CDR3 region has 13 residues. Germline CDR1 reads SQVTM; CDR2 reads ANQGSEA. The CDR3 here is CIVRTSGGETQYF. Here the CDR3 DNA reads TGCATCGTGCGGACTAGCGGGGGTGAGACCCAGTACTTC.

This clonotype has a count of ten or more. V and J are TRBV20-1 and TRBJ1-2, with D possibly being TRBD1 (6 bases). The ends were cut back, 8 bases at V and 4 bases at J, with 8 bases in the middle. CDR1 and CDR2 (germline): DFQATT, SNEGSKA (reference sequence). This CDR3 contains 10 residues. The CDR3 sequence is CSTGSYGYTF. Here the CDR3 DNA reads TGCAGTACAGGGTCCTATGGCTACACCTTC.

This clonotype occurred many times. V gene TRBV7-9 combines with J gene TRBJ1-2; TRBD1 matches at 8 bases. V lost 6 bases and J lost 4; bases outside the gene matches: 4. CDR3 length: 13 residues. Germline loops: CDR1 SEHNR, CDR2 FQNEAQ (reference sequence). This chain's CDR3 is CASSPTGGYGYTF. The CDR3 coding sequence is TGTGCCAGCAGTCCTACAGGGGGCTATGGCTACACCTTC.

This clonotype was recorded at least ten times. V is TRBV30 and J is TRBJ2-5; possible D gene TRBD1, 5 bases. The CDR3 runs to 14 residues. The germline V gene has CDR1 GTSNPN and CDR2 SVGIG (reference sequence). The V and J ends lost 4 bases and 1 base respectively, with 13 bases between them. CDR3 nucleotides: TGTGCCTGGAACACAGGTCGGGTCCAAGAGACCCAGTACTTC. Protein sequence: CAWNTGRVQETQYF.

The sample holds many counts of this clonotype. The chain combines TRBV18 with TRBJ2-1, with 9 bases aligning to TRBD2. Trimming took 3 bases from V and 6 from J; bases not matched to a gene: 3. CDR3 length: 14 residues. Per the germline V gene, CDR1 is KGHSH and CDR2 is LQKENI. CDR3 in DNA: TGTGCCAGCTCACCCGGGACTAGCTTCAATGAGCAGTTCTTC. Its protein is CASSPGTSFNEQFF.